This is a list of T cell receptor beta chains from one sample in a study of shared clonotypes between healthy human individuals. Here immunoSEQ multiplex PCR was the method, and the copy in TCRdb shows in-frame clones only, minus some. The sample lists 2 million to 2.5 million clones; roughly 94% were seen once. Sequencing was done on a sample of naive CD4+ T cells sorted from blood. Receptors were obtained from a man aged 18 to 35 in good health. Each CDR3 is given with its conserved first and last residue. Each record gives: V gene, D gene, clone size, J gene, CDR3 protein, CDR3 DNA. A D gene is named only where the DNA matches it firmly. Rows give clone size only sometimes, using once, few, many, or a class for an expanded clone.

>TRBV5-5|TRBD1|NA|TRBJ2-1
CASSRTGPSSYNEQFF
TGTGCCAGCAGCAGGACAGGGCCTAGCTCCTACAATGAGCAGTTCTTC
>TRBV7-7|NA|NA|TRBJ2-2
CASSPDTNTGELFF
TGTGCTAGCAGTCCCGACACGAACACCGGGGAGCTGTTTTTT
>TRBV6-5|NA|NA|TRBJ1-5
CASSSSDIGDQPQHF
TGTGCCAGCAGTTCCTCGGACATAGGGGATCAGCCCCAGCATTTT
>TRBV11-2|NA|NA|TRBJ2-7
CASSLGGRVNEQYF
TGTGCCAGCAGCTTAGGAGGCAGGGTGAACGAGCAGTACTTC
>TRBV30|NA|NA|TRBJ1-3
CAWQGGNTIYF
TGTGCCTGGCAGGGTGGAAACACCATATATTTT
>TRBV30|TRBD2|NA|TRBJ2-2
CAWGAGPSTGELFF
TGTGCCTGGGGAGCGGGGCCCTCGACCGGGGAGCTGTTTTTT
>TRBV6-1|NA|NA|TRBJ2-7
CASTALYEQYF
TGTGCCAGCACCGCCCTCTACGAGCAGTACTTC
>TRBV28|NA|NA|TRBJ1-2
CASTRVYGADGYTF
TGTGCCAGCACCCGGGTTTATGGTGCGGATGGCTACACCTTC
>TRBV5-6|TRBD1|NA|TRBJ1-6
CASSIRDRFSYNSPLHF
TGTGCCAGCAGCATCCGGGACAGATTCTCCTATAATTCACCCCTCCACTTT
>TRBV5-1|TRBD2|NA|TRBJ2-5
CASSLALAVSETQYF
TGCGCCAGCAGCTTGGCACTAGCGGTTTCGGAGACCCAGTACTTC
>TRBV9|TRBD1|few|TRBJ1-3
CASSMAGTGDYSGNTIYF
TGTGCCAGCTCAATGGCCGGGACAGGGGATTACTCTGGAAACACCATATATTTT
>TRBV10-3|NA|once|TRBJ1-2
CATGGQDGGYTF
TGTGCCACTGGAGGTCAGGACGGAGGCTACACCTTC
>TRBV14|NA|NA|TRBJ2-7
CASSRQFASYEQYF
TGTGCCAGCAGCCGACAGTTCGCCTCCTACGAGCAGTACTTC
>TRBV7-2|NA|NA|TRBJ2-7
CASSRTDRHEQYF
TGTGCCAGCAGCCGGACGGACCGCCACGAGCAGTACTTC
>TRBV5-1|NA|NA|TRBJ1-2
CASSKGTGDGYTF
TGCGCCAGCAGCAAAGGGACTGGAGATGGCTACACCTTC
>TRBV5-1|NA|NA|TRBJ2-7
CASSPGYSSYEQYF
TGCGCCAGCAGCCCGGGGTACTCTTCCTACGAGCAGTACTTC
>TRBV5-1|TRBD2|NA|TRBJ2-3
CASSPAGGRTDTQYF
TGCGCCAGCAGCCCCGCGGGGGGGCGAACAGATACGCAGTATTTT
>TRBV19|NA|NA|TRBJ1-1
CASSIVQGRGTEAFF
TGTGCCAGTAGTATAGTTCAGGGACGGGGCACTGAAGCTTTCTTT
>TRBV6-6|NA|NA|TRBJ2-2
CASGRGPANTGELFF
TGTGCCAGCGGACGCGGGCCAGCGAACACCGGGGAGCTGTTTTTT
>TRBV7-2|TRBD2|NA|TRBJ2-2
CASSSVAGGVTGELFF
TGTGCCAGCAGCTCGGTGGCGGGGGGCGTCACCGGGGAGCTGTTTTTT
>TRBV6-5|NA|NA|TRBJ2-3
CASSYSGGGTDTQYF
TGTGCCAGCAGTTACTCCGGAGGGGGCACAGATACGCAGTATTTT
>TRBV9|NA|NA|TRBJ1-3
CASSISGNTIYF
TGTGCCAGCAGCATATCTGGAAACACCATATATTTT
>TRBV29-1|NA|NA|TRBJ2-1
CSVDGASYNEQFF
TGCAGCGTTGATGGAGCGTCCTACAATGAGCAGTTCTTC
>TRBV6-1|NA|NA|TRBJ1-2
CASSERAAGRLIYGYTF
TGTGCCAGCAGTGAAAGGGCGGCAGGGCGGTTAATCTATGGCTACACCTTC
>TRBV5-1|NA|once|TRBJ2-3
CASRPRPGPLRDTDTQYF
TGCGCCAGCAGACCACGTCCCGGACCCCTAAGGGACACAGATACGCAGTATTTT
>TRBV29-1|NA|NA|TRBJ2-7
CSAGDNSYEQYF
TGCAGCGCCGGGGACAACTCCTACGAGCAGTACTTC